This T cell receptor (beta chain) comes out of a study of T cell responses to AZD1222 COVID-19 vaccine. Clones were sequenced by immunoSEQ multiplex PCR, and TCRdb holds only the in-frame ones, with some missing. The table has around 130,000 clones, around 94% seen once. The CDR3 covers 14 residues. The V end lost 8 bases, the J end lost 2 bases, and 16 bases lay between the germline ends. In germline, CDR1 is MDHEN, CDR2 SYDVKM. The TCR originated in an adult in good health. The sample here was peripheral blood, taken on day 0 of AZD1222 vaccination. The chain joins TRBV28 to TRBJ2-7; a weak D match, TRBD2 (5 bases). As DNA, the CDR3 is TGTGCCAGCGGCGAGTTTCGGGAAACCTACGAGCAGTACTTC. This encodes CASGEFRETYEQYF.